This T cell receptor (beta chain) was captured by sequencing in a study of radiation and T cells in renal cell carcinoma. Findings and caveats of the study: From baseline, blood top tumor clonotypes peaked at 2 weeks post-radiation. No pretreatment tumor biopsies were available for baseline clonotypes.

Time point reported: baseline pretreatment blood. The treatment was: 15 Gy SBRT to primary tumor, nephrectomy 4 weeks later. Radiation-treated patients gave blood at baseline, week 2 and week 4. As regards this clone: The antigen remains undetermined.

Profiling relied on immunoSEQ multiplex PCR, and the TCRdb table lists in-frame clones only, not all of them. This repertoire shows 100,000 or so clones, roughly 90% found once; its top ten account for approximately 8%. The receptor was derived from a man aged 50 to 59 with renal cell carcinoma. The starting material was blood, obtained from a patient whose treatment included radiotherapy and nephrectomy.

CDR3: CASSKGSGRTYNEQFF. The CDR3 DNA reads as TGTGCCAGCAGCAAAGGAAGCGGGCGAACTTACAATGAGCAGTTCTTC. J is TRBJ2-1 and V is TRBV9; TRBD2 is a possible D gene (6 bases). V was trimmed by 4 bases and J by 4 bases, leaving 18 bases between them. Germline V CDR1 and CDR2: SGDLS, YYNGEE. The CDR3 consists of 16 residues.